Given below is one TCR beta chain in context. No antigen is known for it. The V end lost 7 bases, the J end lost 5 bases, and 17 bases lay between the germline ends. Per the germline V gene, CDR1 is SGHVS and CDR2 is FNYEAQ. The CDR3 contains 14 residues. Every donor, a Caucasian adult, lived in Nashville, Tennessee. This record belongs to a study of shared clonotypes between healthy human individuals. Overall study findings and caveats: Among donors, clonotype sharing was expected to be affected by sequencing depth. Genetic and exposure-history diversity was limited by the few donors.

It was on ten immunoSEQ deep assay plates that unsorted PBMC DNA was sequenced. Profiling relied on immunoSEQ multiplex PCR, and the TCRdb table lists in-frame clones only, not all of them. There are more than 400,000 clones in the sample; roughly 80% occur only once, and roughly 13% lies in the top ten. This receptor was taken from a woman aged 35 to 49 in good health. Some clones in this sample may be carry-over from other donors' samples. Sample: PBMCs. This chain joins TRBV7-6 and TRBJ1-1; maybe TRBD1 (6 bases). The CDR3 region has the DNA TGTGCCAGCAAGCTTAGTTCTAGGGGGACTGAAGCTTTCTTT. Translation: CASKLSSRGTEAFF. Variable domain in full (rest from reference TRBV7-6 and TRBJ1-1): GAGVSQSPRYKVTKRGQDVALRCDPISGHVSLYWYRQALGQGPEFLTYFNYEAQQDKSGLPNDRFSAERPEGSISTLTIQRTEQRDSAMYRCASKLSSRGTEAFFGQGTRLTVV.